This entry lists 32 T cell receptor beta chains sequenced from one sample in a study of human T cells and chemical hapten exposure. TCRdb re-derived calls from the RACE reads in MiXCR, one entry per CDR3 protein. The table lists tens of thousands of distinct CDR3 sequences, over 9.5% of them singletons. The time point here: patch test 1, 2 weeks after DPC sensitization. The treatment here: therapeutic diphenylcyclopropenone sensitization with weekly scalp DPC. The starting material was whole blood, obtained in connection with sensitization to the hapten diphenylcyclopropenone (DPC). These TCRs come from a man aged 35 to 55 with alopecia areata. Some clones in this sample may be carry-over from other donors' samples.

This clonotype was detected a few times. The chain combines TRBV29-1 with TRBJ2-3, with a possible D match to TRBD2 (5 bases). This CDR3 has 12 residues. The V end lost 7 bases, the J end lost 3 bases, and 11 bases lay between the germline ends. The germline V gene has CDR1 SQVTM and CDR2 ANQGSEA. The CDR3 loop is CSAPTGTDTQYF. The CDR3, as DNA: TGCAGCGCTCCGACGGGAACAGATACGCAGTATTTT.

This chain uses TRBV20-1 with TRBJ2-3; D may correspond to TRBD1 or TRBD2 (5 bases each). V dropped 1 base and J dropped 1 base, with 15 bases sitting between them. The CDR3 sequence is 16 residues long. Germline CDR1 is DFQATT and CDR2 is SNEGSKA (reference sequence). CDR3 bases: TGCAGTGCTAGAGTAGGGTCTAGCAGGGGCACAGATACGCAGTATTTT. As protein: CSARVGSSRGTDTQYF.

The rearrangement joins TRBV6-6 to TRBJ2-5, with D possibly being TRBD1 (6 bases). V was cut by 2 bases and J by 1 base, with 11 bases left in between. The CDR3 spans 15 residues. The germline CDR1 and CDR2 sequences are MNHNY and SVGAGI (reference sequence). CDR3 bases: TGTGCCAGCAGTTACGAGGGGGAGCCCCAAGAGACCCAGTACTTC. This codes for CASSYEGEPQETQYF.

This sequence joins TRBV12-3 or TRBV12-4 and TRBJ1-5, with 9 bases matching TRBD1. The CDR3 consists of 16 residues. Trimming removed 5 bases from V and 7 bases from J; junction bases left unmatched: 12. CDR3 region: CASSPDPGQGQQPQHF. CDR3 coding DNA: TGTGCCAGCAGTCCCGACCCAGGACAGGGGCAACAGCCCCAGCATTTT.

With respect to this clonotype: This may be a read error: a much more frequent sequence differs by one nucleotide. The chain couples TRBV6-2 or TRBV6-3 to TRBJ1-5; D is unresolved. CDR3 length: 14 amino acids. Germline CDR1 MNHEY, CDR2 SVGEGT. CDR3 coding DNA: TGTGCCAGCAGTTACTACGGTGGCGATCAGCCCCTGCATTTT. It yields the protein CASSYYGGDQPLHF.

This clonotype was detected a few times. This chain connects TRBV18 to TRBJ1-5; possible D gene TRBD1, 5 bases. Looked up from germline, CDR1 is KGHSH and CDR2 is LQKENI. V gave up 3 bases and J gave up 7 bases, with 10 bases separating them. The CDR3 length is 13 residues. The CDR3 region is CASSPNRDQPQHF. The CDR3 DNA reads as TGTGCCAGCTCACCCAACCGGGACCAGCCCCAGCATTTT.

This clonotype was detected only a few times. This rearrangement joins TRBV6-5 to TRBJ1-1; a weak D match, TRBD1 (5 bases). The CDR3 spans 12 residues. V lost 0 bases, J lost 11 bases, and 10 bases lay in between. Per germline, CDR1 MNHEY and CDR2 SVGAGI. The CDR3: CASSYSLGEAFF. The CDR3 region has the DNA TGTGCCAGCAGTTACTCGTTGGGGGAGGCTTTCTTT.

This clonotype was picked up a small number of times. The chain is built from TRBV7-9 and TRBJ1-2; D remains ambiguous. This CDR3 spans 12 amino acids. Germline loops: CDR1 SEHNR, CDR2 FQNEAQ (reference sequence). V lost 5 bases and J 6 bases, leaving 10 bases between the germline ends. CDR3: CASSPDVDGYTF. The CDR3 DNA follows: TGTGCCAGCAGCCCCGACGTTGATGGCTACACCTTC. Filled out from reference TRBV7-9 and TRBJ1-2, the complete variable domain reads DTGVSQNPRHKITKRGQNVTFRCDPISEHNRLYWYRQTLGQGPEFLTYFQNEAQLEKSRLLSDRFSAERPKGSFSTLEIQRTEQGDSAMYLCASSPDVDGYTFGSGTRLTVV.

This clonotype occurred a few times. The chain has TRBV4-2 and TRBJ2-3, with a tentative D call TRBD1 (6 bases). V was clipped by 4 bases and J by 2 bases, with 10 bases between them. The V gene's germline CDR1 is LGHNA and CDR2 YNFKEQ. CDR3 length equals 14 residues. CDR3: CASSPWDNTDTQYF. In DNA form, the CDR3 reads TGTGCCAGCAGCCCATGGGACAACACAGATACGCAGTATTTT.

This chain links TRBV12-3 or TRBV12-4 with TRBJ1-1; D possibly corresponds to TRBD1 (5 bases). The CDR3 has 14 residues. Trimming pared 0 bases from V and 1 base from J, leaving 6 bases between. The CDR3 reads CASSLATENTEAFF. CDR3 nucleotide sequence: TGTGCCAGCAGTTTAGCGACAGAGAACACTGAAGCTTTCTTT.

This clonotype turned up a few times. The chain combines TRBV29-1 with TRBJ2-6; D is unclear. The CDR3 is made up of 14 amino acids. With 4 bases removed from V and 0 bases from J, the gap between germline ends came to 7 bases. CDR1 SQVTM and CDR2 ANQGSEA come from the germline V gene. The CDR3 region is CSVVASSGANVLTF. CDR3 nucleotides: TGCAGCGTTGTAGCTAGCTCTGGGGCCAACGTCCTGACTTTC.

The sample holds a few counts of this clonotype. The gene calls are TRBV3-1 and TRBJ1-2; a possible D gene is TRBD1 (5 bases). Trimming took 3 bases from V and 0 from J, leaving 5 bases between them. This CDR3 region has 13 residues. Germline loops: CDR1 LGHDT, CDR2 YNNKEL (reference sequence). Written as DNA, the CDR3 is TGTGCCAGCAGCCAGACAGCTAACTATGGCTACACCTTC. As protein: CASSQTANYGYTF.

Comment on this clonotype: This sequence may be a read error, since a much larger clone differs from it by one base. The rearrangement joins TRBV20-1 to TRBJ1-1; possibly TRBD1 for D (6 bases). V was clipped by 5 bases and J by 8 bases, with 27 bases between them. Germline V gene data show CDR1 as DFQATT and CDR2 as SNEGSKA (reference sequence). This CDR3 has 16 residues. The DNA for the CDR3 is TGCAGTGCTCTTTCCCGGACAGCGACCCTGGGGATCGAAGCTTTCTTT. This codes for CSALSRTATLGIEAFF.

The rearrangement joins TRBV9 to TRBJ2-1, with D unresolved. CDR3 length: 12 amino acids. V shed 5 bases and J shed 10 bases, with 13 bases lying between them. Germline V CDR1 and CDR2: SGDLS, YYNGEE. CDR3 in DNA: TGTGCCAGCAGTTTAGTGAAAGGCGAGCAGTTCTTC. It codes for CASSLVKGEQFF.

The chain uses TRBV5-4 and TRBJ2-3; D is possibly TRBD1 (5 bases). Germline CDR1 and CDR2: SGHNT and YYREEE (reference sequence). The CDR3 is 15 residues long. V shed 4 bases and J shed 4 bases, with 16 bases lying between them. The CDR3 coding sequence is TGTGCCAGCAGCCAGGACCCCAGGGCTCCAGATACGCAGTATTTT. Protein sequence: CASSQDPRAPDTQYF.

The chain uses TRBV20-1 and TRBJ2-3; 7 bases match TRBD2. The CDR3 contains 14 residues. Trimming at V came to 6 bases and at J to 1 base, leaving 7 bases not matched to a gene. Germline V CDR1 and CDR2: DFQATT, SNEGSKA (reference sequence). The CDR3 is CSARWGGGTDTQYF. DNA for the CDR3: TGCAGTGCACGTTGGGGGGGGGGCACAGATACGCAGTATTTT.

This clonotype was observed many times. The chain links TRBV7-2 to TRBJ1-2, with D unclear. The germline gives CDR1 SGHTA, CDR2 FQGNSA. Trimming removed 1 base from V and 5 bases from J, with 8 bases in between. CDR3 length: 13 residues. This chain's CDR3 is CASSLEQVYGYTF. In nucleotides, the CDR3 is TGTGCCAGCAGCTTAGAGCAGGTTTATGGCTACACCTTC.

This clonotype was seen only a few times. The genes are TRBV24-1 and TRBJ2-3; no definite D call. The CDR3 consists of 15 residues. The germline V gene encodes CDR1 KGHDR and CDR2 SFDVKD. Trimming removed 0 bases at V and 1 base at J, with 7 bases between. The CDR3 bases are TGTGCCACCAGTGATTTGGGCACAGGCACAGATACGCAGTATTTT. This codes for CATSDLGTGTDTQYF.

There are many counts of this clonotype. V and J are TRBV9 and TRBJ2-1; 10 bases align to TRBD2. Losses at the gene ends were 3 bases for V and 10 bases for J; bases not matched to a gene: 10. CDR3 length: 15 amino acids. The germline gives CDR1 SGDLS, CDR2 YYNGEE. The CDR3 loop is CASSGGLAVGTEQFF. The CDR3 DNA follows: TGTGCCAGCAGCGGTGGACTAGCGGTGGGGACAGAGCAGTTCTTC.

This clonotype has a handful of counts. J is TRBJ2-3 and V is TRBV30, with TRBD1 matching 7 bases. The CDR3 is 15 residues long. The germline V gene has CDR1 GTSNPN and CDR2 SVGIG (reference sequence). Trimming at V came to 0 bases and at J to 4 bases, leaving 7 bases not matched to a gene. The CDR3, as DNA: TGTGCCTGGAGTGTACGTTTACAGGGGCCAGATACGCAGTATTTT. It yields the protein CAWSVRLQGPDTQYF.

The sample holds a few counts of this clonotype. The rearrangement joins TRBV9 to TRBJ1-6; 9 bases are shared with TRBD1. This CDR3 contains 12 residues. The V gene end was trimmed by 5 bases and the J gene end by 15 bases; junction bases not matched to a gene: 6. In germline, CDR1 is SGDLS, CDR2 YYNGEE. As DNA, the CDR3 is TGTGCCAGCAGTCCGGACAGGGGTGGCCTCCACTTT. This gives the protein CASSPDRGGLHF.

This clonotype showed up just a few times. This sequence joins TRBV28 and TRBJ2-5, with 8 nucleotides matching TRBD2. From germline, CDR1 is MDHEN and CDR2 SYDVKM. V gave up 4 bases and J gave up 5 bases; unmatched junction bases: 6. This CDR3 comprises 14 residues. CDR3 bases: TGTGCCAGCAGTTCGGCGGGAGGTCTTGAGACCCAGTACTTC. It is translated as CASSSAGGLETQYF.

The chain links TRBV6-5 to TRBJ2-3, with 11 bases identical to TRBD2. Germline CDR1 reads MNHEY; CDR2 reads SVGAGI. The trim removed 4 bases at V and 6 bases at J, leaving 12 bases unmatched. The CDR3 has 17 residues. The chain's CDR3 is CASSSSGLAGRGDTQYF. For the CDR3, the DNA is TGTGCCAGCAGTTCCTCCGGACTAGCGGGCCGAGGGGATACGCAGTATTTT.

This clonotype occurred a few times. The chain joins TRBV19 to TRBJ2-3, with D unclear. CDR3 length: 14 amino acids. CDR1 is LNHDA, CDR2 SQIVND, per germline (reference sequence). V was trimmed by 2 bases and J by 8 bases, leaving 14 bases between them. CDR3 sequence: CASSISKSVGTQYF. CDR3 nucleotide sequence: TGTGCCAGTAGTATAAGCAAGAGTGTCGGTACGCAGTATTTT.

This clonotype occurred many times. V and J are TRBV29-1 and TRBJ2-3; tentative D call: TRBD2 (5 bases). Germline V gives CDR1 SQVTM, CDR2 ANQGSEA. This CDR3 comprises 12 residues. V was clipped by 7 bases and J by 1 base, with 9 bases between them. CDR3 sequence (DNA): TGCAGCGCTAGCCCTGGCACAGATACGCAGTATTTT. Residues: CSASPGTDTQYF.

This clonotype showed up many times. This chain joins TRBV29-1 and TRBJ1-3; perhaps TRBD1 as D (5 bases). CDR3 length: 12 amino acids. The germline V gene encodes CDR1 SQVTM and CDR2 ANQGSEA. The CDR3 region is CGQGDSGNTIYF. The CDR3 DNA is TGCGGACAAGGGGATTCTGGAAACACCATATATTTT.

This clonotype has a handful of counts. J is TRBJ1-2 and V is TRBV6-5; D unresolved. Per the germline V gene, CDR1 is MNHEY and CDR2 is SVGAGI. The CDR3 runs to 17 residues. Trimming stripped 1 base from V and 2 bases from J, with 17 bases between. CDR3 in DNA: TGTGCCAGCAGTTACTTATTAGCGGGGAGCAGAAACTATGGCTACACCTTC. This encodes CASSYLLAGSRNYGYTF.

The chain combines TRBV7-2 with TRBJ2-3, with D possibly being TRBD1 (6 bases). V lost 2 bases and J lost 5, with 20 bases in between. CDR1 and CDR2 (germline): SGHTA, FQGNSA. The CDR3 loop spans 17 amino acids. The CDR3 region is CASSLRGTHQPQDTQYF. The DNA of the CDR3 is TGTGCCAGCAGCTTAAGGGGGACCCATCAGCCCCAAGATACGCAGTATTTT.

This clonotype was detected ten times or more. The chain joins TRBV11-1 to TRBJ1-1; D unresolved. The CDR3 sequence is 15 residues long. Looked up from germline, CDR1 is SGHAT and CDR2 is FQDESV (reference sequence). V was shortened by 8 bases and J by 0 bases, with 16 bases between the two germline ends. CDR3 loop: CASALGGLLNTEAFF. In DNA, the CDR3 is TGTGCCAGCGCCCTCGGTGGGCTGCTGAACACTGAAGCTTTCTTT.

The J gene is TRBJ2-5, the V gene TRBV5-1; TRBD1 matches 8 bases. The CDR3 runs 14 residues. V was clipped by 4 bases and J by 6 bases; unmatched bases: 8. Germline V gene lookup returns CDR1 SGHRS and CDR2 YFSETQ. The DNA for the CDR3 is TGCGCCAGCAGCGGAGGACAGGGTGGGCAGACCCAGTACTTC. Protein: CASSGGQGGQTQYF.

In its sample, this clonotype was seen a few times. DNA of the CDR3: TGCGCCAGCAGCCCTTTAGGCGAGACTGAAGCTTTCTTT. Its translation: CASSPLGETEAFF. The chain recombines TRBV5-1 with TRBJ1-1; no reliable D call. Trimming left V 4 bases short and J 5 bases short, with 12 bases between. Germline lookup yields CDR1 SGHRS and CDR2 YFSETQ. The CDR3 is 13 amino acids.

The chain carries TRBV29-1 and TRBJ2-7, with D possibly being TRBD1 (8 bases). This CDR3 spans 14 amino acids. V shed 4 bases and J shed 7 bases, with 20 bases lying between them. Germline V lookup: CDR1 SQVTM, CDR2 ANQGSEA. The chain's CDR3 is CSVALTGDGGEQYF. CDR3 coding DNA: TGCAGCGTTGCCCTGACAGGGGACGGGGGGGAGCAGTACTTC.